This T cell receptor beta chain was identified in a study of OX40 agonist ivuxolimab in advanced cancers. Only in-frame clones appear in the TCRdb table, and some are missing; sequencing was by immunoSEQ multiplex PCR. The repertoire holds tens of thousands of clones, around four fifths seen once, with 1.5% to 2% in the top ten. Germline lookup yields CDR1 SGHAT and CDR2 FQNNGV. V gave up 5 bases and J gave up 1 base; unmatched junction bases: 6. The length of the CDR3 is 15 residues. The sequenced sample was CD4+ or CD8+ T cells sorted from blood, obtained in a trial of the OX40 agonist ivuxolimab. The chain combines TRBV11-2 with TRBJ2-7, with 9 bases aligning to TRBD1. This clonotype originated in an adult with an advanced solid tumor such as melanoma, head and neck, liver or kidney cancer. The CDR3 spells CASSPRGTGSYEQYF. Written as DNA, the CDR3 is TGTGCCAGCAGCCCTAGGGGGACAGGGTCCTACGAGCAGTACTTC.